A single T cell receptor beta chain is shown here with its context. The entry originates in a study of T cell responses to AZD1222 COVID-19 vaccine. The data were produced by immunoSEQ multiplex PCR, yet TCRdb's version contains in-frame clones alone and is incomplete. Of about 170,000 clones in the sample, 70% to 90% are singletons; the top ten hold approximately 1.6%. The V gene's germline CDR1 is MNHEY and CDR2 SVGAGI. The CDR3 is 15 residues long. Between the trimmed V and J ends, which lost 7 bases and 4 bases, there was a span of 19 bases. Specimen: peripheral blood, collected on day 0 of AZD1222 vaccination. This clonotype was obtained from an adult in good health. This chain joins TRBV6-5 and TRBJ1-2, with a possible D match to TRBD1 (5 bases). CDR3: CASTNPGQGFYGYTF. For the CDR3, the DNA is TGTGCCAGCACTAATCCCGGGCAGGGCTTCTATGGCTACACCTTC.